Presented here are 27 T cell receptor beta chains from one specimen sequenced in a study of blood T cell repertoires in COVID-19. Generated by immunoSEQ multiplex PCR, the TCRdb table keeps only in-frame clones and is missing some. The sample lists around 280,000 clones, nearly 90% occurring once. The sequencing input was PBMCs or T cells enriched from blood (not recorded which). Receptors originate from a young woman with acute COVID-19.

This chain joins TRBV7-9 and TRBJ1-1, with 8 bases that match TRBD1. The V segment lost 5 bases and the J segment 3 bases; nucleotides outside the gene matches: 5. There are 14 residues in the CDR3. Looked up from germline, CDR1 is SEHNR and CDR2 is FQNEAQ (reference sequence). The CDR3 is CASSRDRGDTEAFF. DNA for the CDR3: TGTGCCAGCAGCCGCGACAGGGGTGACACTGAAGCTTTCTTT.

The chain carries TRBV15 and TRBJ1-1, with 8 bases matching TRBD1. V was clipped by 7 bases and J by 0 bases; unmatched bases: 10. The CDR3 consists of 16 residues. Germline V gene lookup returns CDR1 LNHNV and CDR2 YYDKDF (reference sequence). The CDR3 protein is CATKNGQGVMNTEAFF. The DNA of the CDR3 is TGTGCCACCAAGAACGGACAGGGCGTAATGAACACTGAAGCTTTCTTT.

This chain connects TRBV6-2 or TRBV6-3 to TRBJ1-4; a weak D match, TRBD1 (5 bases). V was pared by 6 bases and J by 7 bases, with 15 bases between. The CDR3 runs 14 residues. Germline V gene data show CDR1 as MNHEY and CDR2 as SVGEGT. The CDR3 DNA is TGTGCCAGCAGCCCTGGACACAGGCGTGAAAAACTGTTTTTT. The encoded protein is CASSPGHRREKLFF.

CDR3 coding DNA: TGTGCCAGCAGCCCAACACTAGGCTCTGAGGAGCAGTACTTC. Translation gives CASSPTLGSEEQYF. The chain has TRBV7-9 and TRBJ2-7; tentatively, D is TRBD2 (5 bases). The length of the CDR3 is 14 residues. Trimming shortened V by 5 bases and J by 7 bases, and 18 bases separated the two germline ends. Germline V lookup: CDR1 SEHNR, CDR2 FQNEAQ (reference sequence).

The chain links TRBV13 to TRBJ1-2, with 7 bases identical to TRBD1. Trimming took 3 bases from V and 6 from J; bases not matched to a gene: 4. The CDR3 runs 13 residues. CDR1 is PRHDT, CDR2 FYEKMQ, per germline (reference sequence). In nucleotides, the CDR3 is TGTGCCAGCAGCTTTACAGGGGTTCATGGCTACACCTTC. Amino acid sequence: CASSFTGVHGYTF.

The chain carries TRBV3-1 (or the pseudogene TRBV3-2) and TRBJ1-5, with a possible D match to TRBD1 (5 bases). Trimming removed 4 bases from V and 1 base from J, with 8 bases in between. CDR3 length: 14 residues. CDR1 and CDR2 (germline): LGHDT, YNNKEL (reference sequence). The DNA of the CDR3 is TGTGCCAGCAGCCCAGGGAGGAGCAATCAGCCCCAGCATTTT. Residues: CASSPGRSNQPQHF.

This clone has a handful of counts. The chain has TRBV7-9 and TRBJ2-1; tentative D call: TRBD2 (6 bases). CDR1 is SEHNR and CDR2 is FQNEAQ in the germline V gene (reference sequence). The CDR3 loop spans 15 amino acids. The V end lost 5 bases, the J end lost 6 bases, and 17 bases lay between the germline ends. The CDR3 protein is CASSGLGGLFNEQFF. CDR3 bases: TGTGCCAGCAGCGGATTGGGAGGACTATTCAATGAGCAGTTCTTC.

This rearrangement joins TRBV7-9 to TRBJ1-2, with D maybe TRBD1 (5 bases). CDR1 is SEHNR and CDR2 is FQNEAQ in the germline V gene (reference sequence). This CDR3 contains 12 residues. The V end lost 1 base, the J end lost 5 bases, and 5 bases lay between the germline ends. CDR3: CASSLEGYGYTF. As DNA, the CDR3 is TGTGCCAGCAGCTTAGAGGGGTATGGCTACACCTTC.

A single count supports this clone. V gene TRBV5-1 combines with J gene TRBJ2-7; 11 bases align to TRBD2. The CDR3 runs to 15 residues. Germline CDR1 and CDR2: SGHRS and YFSETQ. V was clipped by 4 bases and J by 3 bases; unmatched bases: 6. The CDR3 loop is CASSEGTSGNYEQYF. As DNA, the CDR3 is TGCGCCAGCAGCGAAGGGACTAGCGGAAACTACGAGCAGTACTTC. Supplemented by reference TRBV5-1 and TRBJ2-7, the full variable domain reads KAGVTQTPRYLIKTRGQQVTLSCSPISGHRSVSWYQQTPGQGLQFLFEYFSETQRNKGNFPGRFSGRQFSNSRSEMNVSTLELGDSALYLCASSEGTSGNYEQYFGPGTRLTVT.

In DNA form, the CDR3 reads TGTGCCAGCAGCCCTCGGGACAGATCCAACTATGGCTACACCTTC. Translation: CASSPRDRSNYGYTF. The V gene is TRBV7-9, the J gene TRBJ1-2; 7 bases are shared with TRBD1. The CDR3 length is 15 residues. Germline V CDR1 and CDR2: SEHNR, FQNEAQ (reference sequence). Trimming cost V 5 bases and J 2 bases; bases outside gene matches: 8.

For this clone: One end of the junction is discordant with germline, which a read error may explain. The chain is built from TRBV7-9 and TRBJ1-1; 11 bases line up with TRBD1. The CDR3 extends over 16 amino acids. Germline V lookup: CDR1 SEHNR, CDR2 FQNEAQ (reference sequence). CDR3 DNA: TGTGCCAGCAGCCCCAGTCGGGACAGGGGGTTTCGGAGAGGCCTATTT. This sequence encodes CASSPSRDRGFRRGLF.

The chain is built from TRBV5-5 and TRBJ2-2; 7 nucleotides match TRBD1. The junction had 9 bases not matched to a gene; V was cut back by 3 bases and J by 7 bases. The CDR3 covers 15 residues. CDR1 and CDR2 (germline): SGHKS, YYEKEE (reference sequence). In DNA form, the CDR3 reads TGTGCCAGCAGCTCCCCAGGGGGTTTGAGCGGGGAGCTGTTTTTT. Its protein is CASSSPGGLSGELFF.

This sequence joins TRBV6-2 or TRBV6-3 and TRBJ1-1; 8 positions agree with TRBD1. This CDR3 contains 15 residues. Germline CDR1 MNHEY, CDR2 SVGEGT. V was pared by 0 bases and J by 2 bases, with 2 bases of the junction left unmatched. The CDR3 is CASSYSTGDNTEAFF. CDR3 nucleotide sequence: TGTGCCAGCAGTTACTCGACAGGGGATAACACTGAAGCTTTCTTT.

The V and J genes are TRBV2 and TRBJ2-7; TRBD2 might be the D (6 bases). This CDR3 contains 14 residues. Looked up from germline, CDR1 is SNHLY and CDR2 is FYNNEI. V gave up 4 bases and J gave up 3 bases, with 13 bases separating them. The CDR3 sequence: CASSVGGFGYEQYF. The CDR3 coding sequence is TGTGCCAGCAGTGTTGGGGGGTTTGGCTACGAGCAGTACTTC.

The V and J genes are TRBV7-2 and TRBJ2-7; D unresolved. This CDR3 spans 15 amino acids. Deletions cut 1 base from V and 0 bases from J, with 10 bases between. CDR1 is SGHTA and CDR2 is FQGNSA in the germline V gene. The CDR3 loop is CASSLGAVLSYEQYF. The CDR3, as DNA: TGTGCCAGCAGCTTAGGGGCTGTCCTCTCCTACGAGCAGTACTTC. The entire variable domain, with the rest obtained from reference TRBV7-2 and TRBJ2-7, is as follows: GAGVSQSPSNKVTEKGKDVELRCDPISGHTALYWYRQSLGQGLEFLIYFQGNSAPDKSGLPSDRFSAERTGGSVSTLTIQRTQQEDSAVYLCASSLGAVLSYEQYFGPGTRLTVT.

V gene TRBV6-2 or TRBV6-3 combines with J gene TRBJ2-7; 7 bases align to TRBD2. V lost 2 bases to trimming and J lost 2 bases; unmatched junction nucleotides: 12. Germline V gives CDR1 MNHEY, CDR2 SVGEGT. The CDR3 extends over 17 amino acids. Written as DNA, the CDR3 is TGTGCCAGCAGTTACCCTTGGCGAGCGGGATATACCTACGAGCAGTACTTC. This translates into CASSYPWRAGYTYEQYF.

This clone has a handful of counts. The J gene is TRBJ1-1, the V gene TRBV7-9; 9 nucleotides align to TRBD1. The V segment lost 5 bases and the J segment 1 base; nucleotides outside the gene matches: 14. Looked up from germline, CDR1 is SEHNR and CDR2 is FQNEAQ (reference sequence). The CDR3 sequence is 18 residues long. The CDR3 DNA reads as TGTGCCAGCAGCGGAGACCCCCGGGACAGGGTCAGGAACACTGAAGCTTTCTTT. Its translation: CASSGDPRDRVRNTEAFF.

The chain recombines TRBV28 with TRBJ1-1; the match to TRBD1 covers 7 bases. CDR1 and CDR2 (germline): MDHEN, SYDVKM. The CDR3 extends over 16 amino acids. J gave up 1 base and V 2 bases, and 7 bases lay outside the gene matches. The CDR3 here is CASSLPGQDPNTEAFF. The CDR3 DNA reads as TGTGCCAGCAGTTTACCCGGACAGGACCCGAACACTGAAGCTTTCTTT.

The chain combines TRBV5-1 with TRBJ2-1, with a possible D match to TRBD1 (6 bases). V lost 0 bases, J lost 4 bases, and 8 bases lay in between. The germline CDR1 and CDR2 sequences are SGHRS and YFSETQ. CDR3 length: 14 amino acids. CDR3 bases: TGCGCCAGCAGCTTGGAGGGGACATACAATGAGCAGTTCTTC. Protein product: CASSLEGTYNEQFF.

The V call is TRBV25-1, the J call TRBJ2-7; D is perhaps TRBD2 (5 bases). This CDR3 comprises 13 residues. Trimming shortened V by 5 bases and J by 2 bases, and 10 bases separated the two germline ends. Germline CDR1 reads MGHDK; CDR2 reads SYGVNS. The CDR3 here is CASSSGSTYEQYF. The CDR3 bases are TGTGCCAGCAGTTCGGGGTCGACCTACGAGCAGTACTTC.

This chain connects TRBV3-1 (or the pseudogene TRBV3-2) to TRBJ2-7; 9 bases line up with TRBD2. There are 14 residues in the CDR3. V shed 4 bases, J shed 2 bases, and the junction held 3 bases outside the gene matches. Germline CDR1 LGHDT, CDR2 YNNKEL (reference sequence). The CDR3 DNA reads as TGTGCCAGCAGCCGCGCGGGAGGGCCCTACGAGCAGTACTTC. Protein: CASSRAGGPYEQYF.

The rearrangement uses TRBV6-6 and TRBJ2-7; a possible D gene is TRBD2 (5 bases). Germline V gene data show CDR1 as MNHNY and CDR2 as SVGAGI (reference sequence). The CDR3 loop spans 15 amino acids. Between the trimmed V and J ends, which lost 2 bases and 6 bases, there was a span of 17 bases. CDR3 sequence: CASSYDNQRGSEQYF. CDR3 sequence (DNA): TGTGCCAGCAGTTACGATAACCAACGGGGATCCGAGCAGTACTTC.

The gene calls are TRBV5-8 and TRBJ2-2; D unresolved. V was pared by 2 bases and J by 0 bases, with 14 bases between. This CDR3 is 17 amino acids long. Germline V gene lookup returns CDR1 SGHTS and CDR2 YDEGEE. CDR3 in amino acids: CASSLTMSLSNTGELFF. For the CDR3, the DNA is TGTGCCAGCAGCTTAACTATGAGCCTATCGAACACCGGGGAGCTGTTTTTT. Supplemented by reference TRBV5-8 and TRBJ2-2, the full variable domain reads EAGVTQSPTHLIKTRGQQATLRCSPISGHTSVYWYQQALGLGLQFLLWYDEGEERNRGNFPPRFSGRQFPNYSSELNVNALELEDSALYLCASSLTMSLSNTGELFFGEGSRLTVL.

V usage is TRBV29-1 and J usage is TRBJ2-2; D is perhaps TRBD1 (6 bases). This CDR3 is built from 13 residues. Trimming took 7 bases from V and 6 from J, leaving 15 bases between them. Per the germline V gene, CDR1 is SQVTM and CDR2 is ANQGSEA. In nucleotides, the CDR3 is TGCAGCGCTGAGAGGACAGTGGCCGGGGAGCTGTTTTTT. It is translated as CSAERTVAGELFF.

This clone was seen once. The chain couples TRBV6-5 to TRBJ2-7, with a tentative D call TRBD1 (6 bases). The V end was cut by 0 bases, the J end by 2 bases, with 14 bases between. Per germline, CDR1 MNHEY and CDR2 SVGAGI. The CDR3 has 16 residues. The CDR3 bases are TGTGCCAGCAGTTACTCGATCGGTTGGACAGCCTACGAGCAGTACTTC. Translation gives CASSYSIGWTAYEQYF.

Remarks on this clone: The identical CDR3 is also encoded by other nucleotide sequences in the sample. The rearrangement uses TRBV5-1 and TRBJ2-1; 11 bases are a match to TRBD1. With 2 bases clipped from V and 3 bases from J, the junction kept 1 base outside the gene matches. In germline, CDR1 is SGHRS, CDR2 YFSETQ. This CDR3 is 15 amino acids long. CDR3 sequence reads: CASSLGTGGYNEQFF. The CDR3 nucleotides are TGCGCCAGCAGCTTAGGGACAGGGGGCTACAATGAGCAGTTCTTC.

The V and J genes are TRBV18 and TRBJ1-4, with D possibly being TRBD1 (5 bases). The CDR3 runs 14 residues. CDR1 is KGHSH and CDR2 is LQKENI in the germline V gene. Trimming cost V 3 bases and J 5 bases, with 10 bases left between them. The CDR3, as DNA: TGTGCCAGCTCACCGGGAAGGGGAAATGAAAAACTGTTTTTT. It is translated as CASSPGRGNEKLFF. The full variable domain, completed using reference TRBV18 and TRBJ1-4, is NAGVMQNPRHLVRRRGQEARLRCSPMKGHSHVYWYRQLPEEGLKFMVYLQKENIIDESGMPKERFSAEFPKEGPSILRIQQVVRGDSAAYFCASSPGRGNEKLFFGSGTQLSVL.